The text below deals with one T cell receptor (beta chain). The sample belongs to a study of cytotoxic CD8 clonotypes in ibrutinib-treated CLL. The protocol was immunoSEQ multiplex PCR, while the TCRdb copy is restricted to in-frame clones and leaves out a portion. Of around 330,000 clones listed, 60% to 80% are singletons. With 5 bases removed from V and 0 bases from J, the gap between germline ends came to 20 bases. CDR3 size: 18 residues. Germline V gene lookup returns CDR1 SGHVS and CDR2 FNYEAQ. The chain is built from TRBV7-6 and TRBJ1-5, with D uncertain. The starting material was PBMCs, obtained after 36 months of ibrutinib treatment. The receptor was isolated from a human donor with chronic lymphocytic leukemia. CDR3 DNA: TGTGCCAGCAGCCCCGGACGGTCTGATTGCTATAGCAATCAGCCCCAGCATTTT. Translated: CASSPGRSDCYSNQPQHF.